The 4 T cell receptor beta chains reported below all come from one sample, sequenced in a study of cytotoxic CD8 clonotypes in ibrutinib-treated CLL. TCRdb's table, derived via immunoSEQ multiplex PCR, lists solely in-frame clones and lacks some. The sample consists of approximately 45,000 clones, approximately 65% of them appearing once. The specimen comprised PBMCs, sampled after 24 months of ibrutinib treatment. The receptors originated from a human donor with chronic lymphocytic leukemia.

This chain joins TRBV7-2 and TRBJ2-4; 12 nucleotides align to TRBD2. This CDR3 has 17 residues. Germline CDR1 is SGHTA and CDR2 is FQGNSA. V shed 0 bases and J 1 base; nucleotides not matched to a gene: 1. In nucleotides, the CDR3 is TGTGCCAGCAGCTTAGCTACTAGCGGGGGGGCCAAAAACATTCAGTACTTC. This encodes CASSLATSGGAKNIQYF.

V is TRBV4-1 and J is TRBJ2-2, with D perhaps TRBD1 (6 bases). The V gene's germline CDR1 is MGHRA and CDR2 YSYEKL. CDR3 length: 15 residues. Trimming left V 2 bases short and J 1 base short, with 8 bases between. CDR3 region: CASSQWGLNTGELFF. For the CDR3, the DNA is TGCGCCAGCAGCCAATGGGGGCTGAACACCGGGGAGCTGTTTTTT.

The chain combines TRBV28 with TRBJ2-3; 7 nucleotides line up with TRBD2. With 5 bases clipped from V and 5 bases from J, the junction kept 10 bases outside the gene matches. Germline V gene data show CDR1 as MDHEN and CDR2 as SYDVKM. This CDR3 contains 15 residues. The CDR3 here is CASSPGTIKGDTQYF. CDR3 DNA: TGTGCCAGCAGTCCCGGGACTATCAAGGGAGATACGCAGTATTTT.

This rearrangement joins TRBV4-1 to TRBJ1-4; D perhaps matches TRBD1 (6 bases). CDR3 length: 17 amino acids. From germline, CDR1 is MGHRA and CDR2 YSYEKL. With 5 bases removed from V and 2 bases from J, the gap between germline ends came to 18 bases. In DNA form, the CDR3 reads TGCGCCAGCAGCGGATCACAGGGCCGGTTTACTAATGAAAAACTGTTTTTT. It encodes CASSGSQGRFTNEKLFF.